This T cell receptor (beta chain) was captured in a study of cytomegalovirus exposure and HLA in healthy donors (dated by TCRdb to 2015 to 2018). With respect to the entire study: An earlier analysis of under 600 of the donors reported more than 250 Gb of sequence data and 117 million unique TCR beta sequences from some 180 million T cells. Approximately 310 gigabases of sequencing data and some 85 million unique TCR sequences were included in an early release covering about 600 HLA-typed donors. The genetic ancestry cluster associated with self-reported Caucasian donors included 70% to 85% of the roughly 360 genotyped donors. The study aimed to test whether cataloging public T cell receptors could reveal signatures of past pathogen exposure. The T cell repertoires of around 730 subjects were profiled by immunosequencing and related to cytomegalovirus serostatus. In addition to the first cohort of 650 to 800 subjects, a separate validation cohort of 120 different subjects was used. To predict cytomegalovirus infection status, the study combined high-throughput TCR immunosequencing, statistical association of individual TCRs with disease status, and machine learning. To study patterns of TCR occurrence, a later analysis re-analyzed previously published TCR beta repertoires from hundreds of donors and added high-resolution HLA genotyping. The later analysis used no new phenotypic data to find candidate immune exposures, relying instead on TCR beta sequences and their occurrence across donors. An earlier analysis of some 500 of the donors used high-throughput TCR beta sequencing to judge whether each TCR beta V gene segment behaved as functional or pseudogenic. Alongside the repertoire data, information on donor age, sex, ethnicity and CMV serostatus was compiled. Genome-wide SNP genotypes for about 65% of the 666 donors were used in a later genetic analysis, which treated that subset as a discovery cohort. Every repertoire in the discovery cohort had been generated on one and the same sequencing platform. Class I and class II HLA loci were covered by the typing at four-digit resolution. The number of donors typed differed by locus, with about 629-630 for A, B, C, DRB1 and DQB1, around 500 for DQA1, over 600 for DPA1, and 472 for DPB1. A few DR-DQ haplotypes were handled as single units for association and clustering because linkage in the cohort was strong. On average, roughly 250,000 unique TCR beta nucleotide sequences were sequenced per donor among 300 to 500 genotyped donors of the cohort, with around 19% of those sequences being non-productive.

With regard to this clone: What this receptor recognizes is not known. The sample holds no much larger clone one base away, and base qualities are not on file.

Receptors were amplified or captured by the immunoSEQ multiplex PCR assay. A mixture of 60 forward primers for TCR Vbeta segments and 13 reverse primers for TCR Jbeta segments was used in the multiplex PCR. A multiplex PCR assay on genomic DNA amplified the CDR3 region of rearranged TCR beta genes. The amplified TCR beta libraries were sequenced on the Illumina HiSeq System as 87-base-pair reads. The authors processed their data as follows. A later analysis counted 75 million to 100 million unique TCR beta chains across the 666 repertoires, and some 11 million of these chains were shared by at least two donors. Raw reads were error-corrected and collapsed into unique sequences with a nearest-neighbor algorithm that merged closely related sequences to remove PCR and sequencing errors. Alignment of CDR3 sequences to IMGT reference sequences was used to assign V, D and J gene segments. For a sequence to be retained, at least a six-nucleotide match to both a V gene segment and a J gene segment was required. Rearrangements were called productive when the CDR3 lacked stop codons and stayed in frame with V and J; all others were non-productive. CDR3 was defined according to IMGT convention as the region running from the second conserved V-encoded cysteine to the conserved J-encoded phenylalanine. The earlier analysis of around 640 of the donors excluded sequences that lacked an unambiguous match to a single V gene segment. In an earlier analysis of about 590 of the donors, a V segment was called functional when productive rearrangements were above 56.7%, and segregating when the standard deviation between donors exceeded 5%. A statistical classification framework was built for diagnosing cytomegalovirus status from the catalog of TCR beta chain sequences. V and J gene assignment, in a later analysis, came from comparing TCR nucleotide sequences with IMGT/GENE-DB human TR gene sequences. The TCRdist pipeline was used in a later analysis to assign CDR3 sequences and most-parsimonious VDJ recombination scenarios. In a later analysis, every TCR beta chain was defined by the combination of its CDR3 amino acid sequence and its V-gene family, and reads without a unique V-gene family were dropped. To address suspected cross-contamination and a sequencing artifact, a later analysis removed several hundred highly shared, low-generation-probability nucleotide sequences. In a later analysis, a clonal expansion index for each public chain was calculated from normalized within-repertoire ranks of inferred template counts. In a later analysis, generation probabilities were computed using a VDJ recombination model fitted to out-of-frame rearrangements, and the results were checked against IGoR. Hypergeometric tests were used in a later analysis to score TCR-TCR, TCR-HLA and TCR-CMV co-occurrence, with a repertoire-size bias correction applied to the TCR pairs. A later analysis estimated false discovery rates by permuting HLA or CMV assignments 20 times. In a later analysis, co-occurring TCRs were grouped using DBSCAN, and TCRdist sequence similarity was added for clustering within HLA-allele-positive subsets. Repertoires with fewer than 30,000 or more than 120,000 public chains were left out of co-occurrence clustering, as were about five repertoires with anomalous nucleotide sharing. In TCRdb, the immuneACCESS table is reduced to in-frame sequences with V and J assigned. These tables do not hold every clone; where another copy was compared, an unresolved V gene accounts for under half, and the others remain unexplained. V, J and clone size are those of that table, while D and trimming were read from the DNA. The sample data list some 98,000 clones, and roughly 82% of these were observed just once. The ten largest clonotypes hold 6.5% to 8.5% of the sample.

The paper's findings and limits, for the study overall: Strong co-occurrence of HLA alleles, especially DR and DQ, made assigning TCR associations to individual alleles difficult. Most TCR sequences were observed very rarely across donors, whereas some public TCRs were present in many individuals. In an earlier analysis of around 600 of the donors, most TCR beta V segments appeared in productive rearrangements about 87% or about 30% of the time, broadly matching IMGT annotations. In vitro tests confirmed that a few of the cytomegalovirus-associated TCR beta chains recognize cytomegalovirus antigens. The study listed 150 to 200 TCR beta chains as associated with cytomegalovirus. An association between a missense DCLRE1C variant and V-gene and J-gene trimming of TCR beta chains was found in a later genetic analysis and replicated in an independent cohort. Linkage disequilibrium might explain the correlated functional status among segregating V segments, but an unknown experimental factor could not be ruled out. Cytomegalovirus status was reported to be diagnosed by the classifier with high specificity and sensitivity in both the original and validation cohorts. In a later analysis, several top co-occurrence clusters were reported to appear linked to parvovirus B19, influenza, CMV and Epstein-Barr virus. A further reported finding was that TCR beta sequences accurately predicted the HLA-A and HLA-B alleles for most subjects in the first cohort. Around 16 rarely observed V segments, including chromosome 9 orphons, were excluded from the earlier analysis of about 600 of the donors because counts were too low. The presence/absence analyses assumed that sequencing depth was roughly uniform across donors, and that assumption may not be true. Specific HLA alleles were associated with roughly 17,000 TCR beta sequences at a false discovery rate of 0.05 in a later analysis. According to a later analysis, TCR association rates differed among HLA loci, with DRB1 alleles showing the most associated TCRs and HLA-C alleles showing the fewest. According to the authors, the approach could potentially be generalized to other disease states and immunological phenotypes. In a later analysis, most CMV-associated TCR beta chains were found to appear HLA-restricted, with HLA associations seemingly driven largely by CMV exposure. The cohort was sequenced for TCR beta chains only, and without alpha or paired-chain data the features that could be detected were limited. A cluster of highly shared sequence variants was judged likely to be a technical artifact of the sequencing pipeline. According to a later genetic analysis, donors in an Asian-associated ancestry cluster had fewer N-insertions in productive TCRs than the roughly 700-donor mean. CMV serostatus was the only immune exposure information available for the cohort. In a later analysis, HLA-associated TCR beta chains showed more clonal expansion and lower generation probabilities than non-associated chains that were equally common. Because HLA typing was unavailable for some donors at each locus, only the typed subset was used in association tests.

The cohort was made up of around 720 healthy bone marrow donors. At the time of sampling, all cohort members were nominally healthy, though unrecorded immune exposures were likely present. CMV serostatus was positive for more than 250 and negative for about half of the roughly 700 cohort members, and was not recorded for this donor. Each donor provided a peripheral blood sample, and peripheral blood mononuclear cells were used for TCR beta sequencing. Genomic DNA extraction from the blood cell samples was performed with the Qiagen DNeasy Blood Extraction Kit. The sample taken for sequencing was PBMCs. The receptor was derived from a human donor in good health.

The CDR3 reads CASSLAHRVTEAFF. In nucleotides, the sequence is TGCGCCAGCAGCTTGGCCCACAGGGTCACTGAAGCTTTCTTT. The V and J segments used are TRBV5-1 and TRBJ1-1, and possibly TRBD1, on 6 matching bases. The CDR3, cysteine through phenylalanine, is 14 amino acids long. Just CDR3 DNA is preserved here, 42 bases in frame from base 1. Trimming costs V 0 bases and J 4 bases, and their ends lie 10 bases apart. CDR1 is given as SGHRS and CDR2 as YFSETQ, both from the germline V gene.